The rows below give T cell receptor beta chains drawn from one sample of a study of response to subunit inactivated influenza vaccine. TCRdb called the RT-PCR reads again in MiXCR, with one record for every CDR3 protein. The sample records some 570,000 distinct CDR3 sequences, around 11% being singletons. These same data were also listed under a study on T cells expressing NK-cell markers.

Sequenced material: PBMCs from blood, taken on the day of vaccination. The receptors shown here come from a man aged 45-65 years who received an inactivated influenza vaccine. Each CDR3 is given with its conserved first and last residue. The order of the fields is J gene, V gene, clone size, D gene, CDR3 protein, CDR3 DNA. A D gene is named only where the DNA matches it firmly. Clone size, where shown, is once, few, many, or a class for clones that have expanded.

TRBJ1-1 TRBV20-1 many - CSATNPGRNTEAFF TGCAGTGCAACTAACCCGGGGAGGAACACTGAAGCTTTCTTT
TRBJ2-7 TRBV20-1 few - CSARVGDLDYEQYF TGCAGTGCTAGAGTCGGGGACCTAGATTACGAGCAGTACTTC
TRBJ2-7 TRBV9 - TRBD2 CASSAGLARTYEQYF TGTGCCAGCAGCGCGGGACTAGCGCGAACCTACGAGCAGTACTTC
TRBJ2-1 TRBV20-1 - TRBD2 CSADKLAGDRNEQFF TGCAGTGCTGATAAACTAGCGGGGGATAGGAATGAGCAGTTCTTC
TRBJ2-5 TRBV20-1 - - CSARHGGTQETQYF TGCAGTGCTAGGCATGGAGGGACGCAAGAGACCCAGTACTTC
TRBJ2-1 TRBV4-2 few - CASSPRWTHEQFF TGTGCCAGCAGCCCGCGGTGGACACATGAGCAGTTCTTC
TRBJ2-7 TRBV12-3/TRBV12-4 many - CASSLVIAGPEYF TGTGCCAGCAGTTTAGTTATCGCGGGACCCGAGTACTTC
TRBJ2-7 TRBV3-1 few - CASSRNEAYEQYF TGTGCCAGCAGCCGAAACGAGGCCTACGAGCAGTACTTC
TRBJ2-3 TRBV12-3/TRBV12-4 many - CASSLGGGTDTQYF TGTGCCAGCAGCTTGGGCGGGGGCACAGATACGCAGTATTTT
TRBJ2-3 TRBV29-1 many - CSVPPLSGTDTQYF TGCAGCGTTCCCCCTCTCTCAGGCACAGATACGCAGTATTTT
TRBJ1-1 TRBV4-1 - - CASSQATALRGTEAFF TGCGCCAGCAGCCAAGCCACGGCATTGAGGGGGACTGAAGCTTTCTTT
TRBJ1-3 TRBV27 - - CASSLWRSGLFGNTIYF TGTGCCAGCAGTTTATGGCGTTCAGGTCTCTTTGGAAACACCATATATTTT
TRBJ2-2 TRBV5-1 - - CASSRDTGQNTGELFF TGCGCCAGCAGCCGAGATACGGGACAAAACACCGGGGAGCTGTTTTTT
TRBJ1-5 TRBV6-1 few - CASSEAAGARDQPQHF TGTGCCAGCAGTGAAGCCGCCGGGGCCCGGGACCAGCCCCAGCATTTT
TRBJ2-2 TRBV12-3/TRBV12-4 many TRBD1 CASSLRTGMYTGELFF TGTGCCAGCAGTTTAAGGACAGGGATGTACACCGGGGAGCTGTTTTTT
TRBJ2-2 TRBV7-6 many - CASSFGVDRPNTGELFF TGTGCCAGCAGCTTTGGCGTCGATCGGCCGAACACCGGGGAGCTGTTTTTT
TRBJ2-1 TRBV10-3 - - CAIASGGSNEQFF TGTGCCATAGCTTCCGGGGGAAGCAATGAGCAGTTCTTC
TRBJ2-3 TRBV27 few TRBD2 CASSHWGSGSLSDTQYF TGTGCCAGCAGTCACTGGGGTAGCGGGAGCCTCTCAGATACGCAGTATTTT
TRBJ1-1 TRBV3-1 - - CASSQGKGVNTEAFF TGTGCCAGCAGCCAAGGGAAGGGCGTGAACACTGAAGCTTTCTTT
TRBJ2-7 TRBV12-3/TRBV12-4 few TRBD2 CASSILAGVSYEQYF TGTGCCAGCAGTATACTAGCGGGAGTCTCCTACGAGCAGTACTTC
TRBJ2-7 TRBV11-2 - TRBD1 CASSLGVRQGTSSYEQCF TGTGCCAGCAGCTTAGGGGTCCGACAGGGGACGAGCTCCTACGAGCAGTGCTTC
TRBJ2-7 TRBV7-9 few - CASSSEQTAYEQYF TGTGCCAGCAGCTCTGAGCAAACCGCCTACGAGCAGTACTTC
TRBJ2-5 TRBV5-1 many - CASSLFSVEETQYF TGCGCCAGCAGCTTGTTTTCCGTTGAGGAGACCCAGTACTTC
TRBJ2-7 TRBV29-1 many - CSVDSGAGYEQYF TGCAGCGTTGATTCCGGGGCAGGGTACGAGCAGTACTTC
TRBJ2-7 TRBV12-3/TRBV12-4 - TRBD1 CASTRDRGEQYF TGTGCCAGCACTCGAGACAGGGGCGAGCAGTACTTC
TRBJ2-3 TRBV6-1 few - CASSQGTFTDTQYF TGTGCCAGCAGCCAGGGCACTTTCACAGATACGCAGTATTTT
TRBJ2-3 TRBV9 few - CASSAHQGGGTQYF TGTGCCAGCAGCGCCCACCAGGGGGGAGGTACGCAGTATTTT
TRBJ1-5 TRBV20-1 - - CSVAGQMNQPQHF TGCAGTGTCGCCGGACAGATGAATCAGCCCCAGCATTTT
TRBJ1-5 TRBV3-1 few - CASSPTHVSNQPQHF TGTGCCAGCAGCCCCACACACGTTAGCAATCAGCCCCAGCATTTT
TRBJ2-7 TRBV25-1 - - CASNGTAKRTYEQYF TGTGCCAGCAATGGGACGGCTAAGAGGACCTACGAGCAGTACTTC
TRBJ2-5 TRBV2 few TRBD1 CASSELRTGGKKTQYF TGTGCCAGCAGTGAATTGCGGACAGGGGGCAAGAAGACCCAGTACTTC
TRBJ2-5 TRBV25-1 few - CASSENGRWETQYF TGTGCCAGCAGTGAAAACGGCAGGTGGGAGACCCAGTACTTC
TRBJ2-7 TRBV6-5 many TRBD2 CASRYSGESSYEQYF TGTGCCAGCAGATATAGCGGGGAGAGCTCCTACGAGCAGTACTTC
TRBJ2-1 TRBV28 few TRBD2 CASSLEAGGSGNEQFF TGTGCCAGCAGTTTAGAGGCGGGGGGGTCCGGCAATGAGCAGTTCTTC
TRBJ2-1 TRBV27 few TRBD2 CASTGIAGEGDNEQFF TGTGCCAGCACCGGAATAGCGGGAGAGGGGGACAATGAGCAGTTCTTC
TRBJ2-2 TRBV12-3/TRBV12-4 few - CASSSSLGELFF TGTGCCAGCAGTTCCTCTCTCGGGGAGCTGTTTTTT
TRBJ2-7 TRBV4-1 many - CASSSRTNPYEQYF TGCGCCAGCAGCTCGCGGACGAATCCCTACGAGCAGTACTTC
TRBJ2-1 TRBV11-2 few - CASSSSRARQFF TGTGCCAGCAGCTCCTCTCGGGCGCGGCAGTTCTTC
TRBJ1-3 TRBV12-3/TRBV12-4 few - CASSTWSGGGNTIYF TGTGCCAGCAGCACGTGGTCGGGAGGTGGAAACACCATATATTTT
TRBJ2-1 TRBV7-9 - - CASSPFEGGSYNEQFF TGTGCCAGCAGCCCCTTCGAGGGTGGCTCCTACAATGAGCAGTTCTTC
TRBJ2-1 TRBV20-1 few - CSASGSITYNEQFF TGCAGTGCTAGCGGGTCGATTACCTACAATGAGCAGTTCTTC
TRBJ2-1 TRBV20-1 many TRBD2 CSGRAREVLNEQFF TGCAGTGGACGGGCGCGGGAGGTTCTGAATGAGCAGTTCTTC
TRBJ1-4 TRBV5-1 - TRBD1 CASSLGGQRNRLFF TGCGCCAGCAGCTTGGGGGGACAGCGTAATAGACTGTTTTTT
TRBJ2-7 TRBV4-1 few - CASSQVFGEGHYEQYF TGCGCCAGCAGCCAAGTGTTCGGAGAGGGACATTACGAGCAGTACTTC
TRBJ2-1 TRBV28 few - CATRVPPGDEQFF TGTGCCACCAGGGTCCCTCCAGGGGATGAGCAGTTCTTC